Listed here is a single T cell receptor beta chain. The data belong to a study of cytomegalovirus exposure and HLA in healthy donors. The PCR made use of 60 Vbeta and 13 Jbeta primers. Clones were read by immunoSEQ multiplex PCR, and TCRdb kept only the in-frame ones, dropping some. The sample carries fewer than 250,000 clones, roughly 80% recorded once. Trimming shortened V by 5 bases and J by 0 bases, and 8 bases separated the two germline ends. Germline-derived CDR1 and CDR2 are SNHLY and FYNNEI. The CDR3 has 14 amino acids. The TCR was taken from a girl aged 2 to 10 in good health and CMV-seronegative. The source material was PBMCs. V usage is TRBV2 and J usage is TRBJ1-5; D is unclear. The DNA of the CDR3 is TGTGCCAGCAGTCTGAGTTATAGCAATCAGCCCCAGCATTTT. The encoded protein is CASSLSYSNQPQHF.